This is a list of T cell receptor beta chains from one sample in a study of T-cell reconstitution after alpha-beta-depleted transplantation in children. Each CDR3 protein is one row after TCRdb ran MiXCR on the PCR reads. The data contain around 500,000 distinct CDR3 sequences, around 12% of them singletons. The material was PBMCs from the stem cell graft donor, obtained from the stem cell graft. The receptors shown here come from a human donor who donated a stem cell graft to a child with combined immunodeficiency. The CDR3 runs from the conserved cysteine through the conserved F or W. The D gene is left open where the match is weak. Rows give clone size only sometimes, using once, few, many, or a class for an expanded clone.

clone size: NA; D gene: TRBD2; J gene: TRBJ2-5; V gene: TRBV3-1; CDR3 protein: CASCQRGTSRVQETQYF; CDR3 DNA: TGTGCCAGCTGCCAGCGGGGCACTAGCAGGGTTCAAGAGACCCAGTACTTC
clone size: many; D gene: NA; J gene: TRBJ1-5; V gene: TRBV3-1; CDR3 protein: CASSQGGGPQHF; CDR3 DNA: TGTGCCAGCAGCCAAGGTGGTGGGCCCCAGCATTTT
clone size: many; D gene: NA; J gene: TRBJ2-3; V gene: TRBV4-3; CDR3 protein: CASSQDGRAREADTQYF; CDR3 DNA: TGCGCCAGCAGCCAAGATGGTCGGGCCAGGGAGGCAGATACGCAGTATTTT
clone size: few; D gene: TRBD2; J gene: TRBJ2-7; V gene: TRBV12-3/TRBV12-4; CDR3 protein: CASSPRIGLAGGPGEQYF; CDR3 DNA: TGTGCCAGCAGCCCACGGATCGGACTAGCGGGAGGGCCGGGTGAGCAGTACTTC
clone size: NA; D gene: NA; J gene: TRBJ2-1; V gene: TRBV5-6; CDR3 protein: CASSNSYNEQFF; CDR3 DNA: TGTGCCAGCAGCAACTCCTACAATGAGCAGTTCTTC
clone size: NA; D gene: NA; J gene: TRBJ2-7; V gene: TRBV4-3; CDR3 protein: CASSQDPLDRAYEQYF; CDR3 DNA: TGCGCCAGCAGCCAAGACCCTCTGGACAGAGCCTACGAGCAGTACTTC
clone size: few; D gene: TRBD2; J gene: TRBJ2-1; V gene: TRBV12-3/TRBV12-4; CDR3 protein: CASSSLAGGSYNEQFF; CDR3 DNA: TGTGCCAGCAGTTCTCTAGCGGGAGGTTCCTACAATGAGCAGTTCTTC
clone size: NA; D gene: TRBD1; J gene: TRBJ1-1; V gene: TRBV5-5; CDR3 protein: CASTPDRVVTEAFF; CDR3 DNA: TGTGCCAGCACCCCCGACAGGGTAGTCACTGAAGCTTTCTTT
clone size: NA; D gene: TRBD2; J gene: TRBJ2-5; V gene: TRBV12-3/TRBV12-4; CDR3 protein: CASSFRVASGRAAVETQYF; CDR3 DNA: TGTGCCAGCAGTTTCCGGGTGGCTAGCGGGAGGGCCGCCGTTGAGACCCAGTACTTC
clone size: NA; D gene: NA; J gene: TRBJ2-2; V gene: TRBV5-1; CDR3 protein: CASSLAAQGPTGELFF; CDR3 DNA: TGCGCCAGCAGCTTGGCCGCCCAGGGCCCCACCGGGGAGCTGTTTTTT
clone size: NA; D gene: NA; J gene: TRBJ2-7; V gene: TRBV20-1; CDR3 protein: CSARERGRLYEQYF; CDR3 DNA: TGCAGTGCTAGGGAAAGGGGACGCCTCTACGAGCAGTACTTC
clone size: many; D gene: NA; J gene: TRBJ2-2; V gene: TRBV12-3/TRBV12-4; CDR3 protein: CATTTRETGELFF; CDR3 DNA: TGTGCCACTACTACCCGGGAGACCGGGGAGCTGTTTTTT
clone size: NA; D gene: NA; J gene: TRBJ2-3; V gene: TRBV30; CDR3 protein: CAWSGQSTDTQYF; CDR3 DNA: TGTGCCTGGAGTGGCCAAAGCACAGATACGCAGTATTTT
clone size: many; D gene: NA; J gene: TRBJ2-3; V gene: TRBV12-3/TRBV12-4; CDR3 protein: CASSFGRSNTQYF; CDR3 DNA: TGTGCCAGCAGTTTTGGACGATCGAATACGCAGTATTTT
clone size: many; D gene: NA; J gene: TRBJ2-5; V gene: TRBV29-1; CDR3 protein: CSVVEQETQYF; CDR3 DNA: TGCAGCGTTGTGGAACAAGAGACCCAGTACTTC
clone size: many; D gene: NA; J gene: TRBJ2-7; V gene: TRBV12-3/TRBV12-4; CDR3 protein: CASSAGHEQYF; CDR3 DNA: TGTGCCAGCAGTGCCGGGCACGAGCAGTACTTC
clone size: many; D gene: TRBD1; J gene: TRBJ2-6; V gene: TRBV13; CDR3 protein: CASSLGGQGARSGANVLTF; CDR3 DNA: TGTGCCAGCAGCTTAGGGGGACAGGGGGCGCGCTCTGGGGCCAACGTCCTGACTTTC
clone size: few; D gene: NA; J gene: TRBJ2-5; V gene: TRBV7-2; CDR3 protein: CASSLARTEETQYF; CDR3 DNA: TGTGCCAGCAGCTTAGCCAGGACGGAAGAGACCCAGTACTTC
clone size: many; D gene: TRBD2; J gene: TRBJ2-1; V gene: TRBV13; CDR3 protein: CASSEAGEDNEQFF; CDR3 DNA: TGTGCCAGCAGCGAAGCGGGAGAGGACAATGAGCAGTTCTTC
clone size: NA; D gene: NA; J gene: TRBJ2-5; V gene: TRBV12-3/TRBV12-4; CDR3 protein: CASSPDPETQYF; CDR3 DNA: TGTGCCAGCAGCCCCGACCCGGAGACCCAGTACTTC
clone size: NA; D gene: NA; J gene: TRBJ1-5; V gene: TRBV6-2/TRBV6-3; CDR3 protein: CASSNQGLGNQPQHF; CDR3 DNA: TGTGCCAGCAGTAATCAGGGGTTGGGCAATCAGCCCCAGCATTTT
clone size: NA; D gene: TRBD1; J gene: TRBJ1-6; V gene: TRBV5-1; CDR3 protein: CASSFTGGVRNSPLHF; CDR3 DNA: TGCGCCAGCAGTTTTACAGGGGGCGTGAGGAATTCACCCCTCCACTTT